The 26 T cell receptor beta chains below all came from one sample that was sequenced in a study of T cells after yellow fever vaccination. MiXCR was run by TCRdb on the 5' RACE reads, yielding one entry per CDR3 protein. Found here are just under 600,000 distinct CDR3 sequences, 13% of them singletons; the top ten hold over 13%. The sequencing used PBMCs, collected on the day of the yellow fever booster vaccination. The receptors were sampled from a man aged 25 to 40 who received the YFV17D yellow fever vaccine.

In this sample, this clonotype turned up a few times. The CDR3 DNA is TGTGCCAGCAGTTACGTCGGACAGGGAACCTACGAGCAGTACTTC. Its protein product is CASSYVGQGTYEQYF. The chain employs TRBV6-5 and TRBJ2-7; the match to TRBD1 covers 8 bases. Unmatched junction bases numbered 5, after V lost 2 bases and J lost 2 bases. This CDR3 contains 15 residues. Looked up from germline, CDR1 is MNHEY and CDR2 is SVGAGI.

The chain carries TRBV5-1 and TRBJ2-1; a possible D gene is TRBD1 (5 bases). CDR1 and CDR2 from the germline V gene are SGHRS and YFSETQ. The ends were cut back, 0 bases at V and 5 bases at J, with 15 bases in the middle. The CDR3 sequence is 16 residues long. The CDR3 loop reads CASSLDGALINNEQFF. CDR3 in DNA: TGCGCCAGCAGCTTGGATGGGGCCCTAATAAACAATGAGCAGTTCTTC.

CDR3 coding DNA: TGCAGTGCGGAACACCCCGGGGATGCTTCAGGAAACACCATATATTTT. Its protein product is CSAEHPGDASGNTIYF. This chain uses TRBV20-1 with TRBJ1-3; D is uncertain. V lost 6 bases, J lost 4 bases, and 22 bases lay in between. Germline CDR1 is DFQATT and CDR2 is SNEGSKA (reference sequence). The CDR3 is 16 residues long.

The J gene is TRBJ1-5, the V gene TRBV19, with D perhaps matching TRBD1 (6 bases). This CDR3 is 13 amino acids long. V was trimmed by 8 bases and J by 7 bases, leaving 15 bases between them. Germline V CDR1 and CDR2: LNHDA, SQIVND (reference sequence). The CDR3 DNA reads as TGTGCCAGTGCAGGGGCTGGAGGGCAGCCCCAGCATTTT. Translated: CASAGAGGQPQHF.

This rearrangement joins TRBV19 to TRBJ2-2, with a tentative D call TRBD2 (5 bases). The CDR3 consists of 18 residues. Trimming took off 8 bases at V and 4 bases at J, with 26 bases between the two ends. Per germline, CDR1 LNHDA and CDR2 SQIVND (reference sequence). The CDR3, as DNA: TGTGCCAGTTCCGAGAGGGTTAGAGTGACGGGAAGCACCGGGGAGCTGTTTTTT. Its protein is CASSERVRVTGSTGELFF.

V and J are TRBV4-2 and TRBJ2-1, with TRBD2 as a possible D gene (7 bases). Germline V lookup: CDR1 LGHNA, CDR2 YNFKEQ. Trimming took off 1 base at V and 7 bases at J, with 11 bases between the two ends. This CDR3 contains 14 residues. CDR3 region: CASSQGGRGNEQFF. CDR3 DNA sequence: TGTGCCAGCAGCCAAGGGGGGAGGGGGAATGAGCAGTTCTTC.

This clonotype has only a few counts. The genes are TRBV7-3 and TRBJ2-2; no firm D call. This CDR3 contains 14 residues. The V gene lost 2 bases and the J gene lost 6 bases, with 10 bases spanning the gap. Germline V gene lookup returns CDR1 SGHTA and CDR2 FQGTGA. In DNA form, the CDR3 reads TGTGCCAGCAGCTTACAAAGCCCCCCCGGGGAGCTGTTTTTT. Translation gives CASSLQSPPGELFF.

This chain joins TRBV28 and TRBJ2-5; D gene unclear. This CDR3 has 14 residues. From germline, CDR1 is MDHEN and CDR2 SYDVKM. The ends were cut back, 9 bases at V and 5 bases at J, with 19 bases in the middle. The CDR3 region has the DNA TGTGCCAGTGGTAGTTGGGTCTTCCGCGAGACCCAGTACTTC. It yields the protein CASGSWVFRETQYF.

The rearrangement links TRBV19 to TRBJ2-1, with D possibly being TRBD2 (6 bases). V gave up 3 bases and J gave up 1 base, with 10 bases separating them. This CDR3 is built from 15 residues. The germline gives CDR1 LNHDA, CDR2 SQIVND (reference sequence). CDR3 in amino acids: CASSIVGTSYNEQFF. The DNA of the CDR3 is TGTGCCAGTAGTATCGTAGGGACTTCCTACAATGAGCAGTTCTTC.

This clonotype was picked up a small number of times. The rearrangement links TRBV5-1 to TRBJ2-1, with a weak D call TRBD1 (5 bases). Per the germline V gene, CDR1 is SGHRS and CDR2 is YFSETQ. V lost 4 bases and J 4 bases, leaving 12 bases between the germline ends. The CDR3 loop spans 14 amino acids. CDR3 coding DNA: TGCGCCAGCAGCCAGGGAAGAGATTACAATGAGCAGTTCTTC. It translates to CASSQGRDYNEQFF.

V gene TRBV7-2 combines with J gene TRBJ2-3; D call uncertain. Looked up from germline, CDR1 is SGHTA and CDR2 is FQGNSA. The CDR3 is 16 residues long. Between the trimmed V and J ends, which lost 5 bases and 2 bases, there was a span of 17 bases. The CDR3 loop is CASSQGVSRSTDTQYF. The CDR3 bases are TGTGCCAGCAGCCAAGGAGTGTCGCGGTCCACAGATACGCAGTATTTT.

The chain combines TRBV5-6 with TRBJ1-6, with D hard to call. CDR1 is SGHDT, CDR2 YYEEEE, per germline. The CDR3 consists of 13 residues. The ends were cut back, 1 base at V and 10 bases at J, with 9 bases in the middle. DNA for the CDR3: TGTGCCAGCAGCTTGTCGCCGGGATCACCCCTCCACTTT. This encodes CASSLSPGSPLHF.

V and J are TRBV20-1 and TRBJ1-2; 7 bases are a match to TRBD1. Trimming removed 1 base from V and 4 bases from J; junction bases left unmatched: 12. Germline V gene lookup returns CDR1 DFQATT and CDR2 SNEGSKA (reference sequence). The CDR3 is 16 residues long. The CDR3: CSARVQGGASGYGYTF. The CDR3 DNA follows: TGCAGTGCTAGAGTACAAGGGGGCGCATCGGGCTATGGCTACACCTTC.

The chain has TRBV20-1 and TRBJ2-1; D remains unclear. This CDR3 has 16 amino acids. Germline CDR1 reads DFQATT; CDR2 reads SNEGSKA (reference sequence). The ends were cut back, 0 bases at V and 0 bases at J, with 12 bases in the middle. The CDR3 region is CSAREYSPSSYNEQFF. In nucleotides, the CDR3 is TGCAGTGCTAGAGAATACTCCCCGAGCTCCTACAATGAGCAGTTCTTC.

The CDR3, as DNA: TGCAGCGCCCCAGATGGGGGAGCCTCCTACAATGAGCAGTTCTTC. This translates into CSAPDGGASYNEQFF. The V call is TRBV29-1, the J call TRBJ2-1, with D perhaps TRBD1 or TRBD2 (5 bases each). The CDR3 covers 15 residues. Germline CDR1 and CDR2: SQVTM and ANQGSEA. V dropped 7 bases and J dropped 0 bases, with 16 bases sitting between them.

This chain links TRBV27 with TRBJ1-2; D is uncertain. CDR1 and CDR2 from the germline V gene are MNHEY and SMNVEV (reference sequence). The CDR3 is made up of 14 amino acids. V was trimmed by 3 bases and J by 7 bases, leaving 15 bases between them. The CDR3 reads CASSFGNGVSGYTF. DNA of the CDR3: TGTGCCAGCAGTTTCGGTAATGGGGTCTCTGGCTACACCTTC.

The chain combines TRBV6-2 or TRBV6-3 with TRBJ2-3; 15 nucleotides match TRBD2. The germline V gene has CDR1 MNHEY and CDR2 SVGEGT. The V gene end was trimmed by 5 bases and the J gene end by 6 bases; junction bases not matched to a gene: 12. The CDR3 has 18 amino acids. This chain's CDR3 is CASSTAWTSGRGLDTQYF. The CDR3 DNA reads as TGTGCCAGCAGTACCGCCTGGACTAGCGGGAGGGGTTTGGATACGCAGTATTTT.

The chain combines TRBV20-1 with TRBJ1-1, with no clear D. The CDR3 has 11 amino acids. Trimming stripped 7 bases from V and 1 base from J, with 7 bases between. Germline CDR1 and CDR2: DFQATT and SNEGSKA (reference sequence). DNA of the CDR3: TGCAGTGGAAGAGGGAACACTGAAGCTTTCTTT. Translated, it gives CSGRGNTEAFF.

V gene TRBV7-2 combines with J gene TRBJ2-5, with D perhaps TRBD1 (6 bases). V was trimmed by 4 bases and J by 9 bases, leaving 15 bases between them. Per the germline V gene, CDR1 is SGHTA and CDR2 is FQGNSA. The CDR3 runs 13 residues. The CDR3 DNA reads TGTGCCAGCAGCTCAGACAGGCCCAGCGCCCAGTACTTC. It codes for CASSSDRPSAQYF.

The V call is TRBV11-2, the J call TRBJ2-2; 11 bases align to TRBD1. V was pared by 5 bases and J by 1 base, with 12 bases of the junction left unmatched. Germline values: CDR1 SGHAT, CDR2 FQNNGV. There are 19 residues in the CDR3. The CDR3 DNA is TGTGCCAGCAGCCCCCGGGACAGGGGGAGGTTGGGGAACACCGGGGAGCTGTTTTTT. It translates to CASSPRDRGRLGNTGELFF. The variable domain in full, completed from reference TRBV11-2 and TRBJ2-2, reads EAGVAQSPRYKIIEKRQSVAFWCNPISGHATLYWYQQILGQGPKLLIQFQNNGVVDDSQLPKDRFSAERLKGVDSTLKIQPAKLEDSAVYLCASSPRDRGRLGNTGELFFGEGSRLTVL.

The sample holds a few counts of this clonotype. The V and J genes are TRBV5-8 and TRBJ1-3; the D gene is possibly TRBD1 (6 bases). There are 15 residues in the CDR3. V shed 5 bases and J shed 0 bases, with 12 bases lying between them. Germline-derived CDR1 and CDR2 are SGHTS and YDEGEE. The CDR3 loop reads CASSQQGLSGNTIYF. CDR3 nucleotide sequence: TGTGCCAGCAGTCAGCAGGGGCTCTCTGGAAACACCATATATTTT. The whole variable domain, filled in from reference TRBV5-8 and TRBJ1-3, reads EAGVTQSPTHLIKTRGQQATLRCSPISGHTSVYWYQQALGLGLQFLLWYDEGEERNRGNFPPRFSGRQFPNYSSELNVNALELEDSALYLCASSQQGLSGNTIYFGEGSWLTVV.

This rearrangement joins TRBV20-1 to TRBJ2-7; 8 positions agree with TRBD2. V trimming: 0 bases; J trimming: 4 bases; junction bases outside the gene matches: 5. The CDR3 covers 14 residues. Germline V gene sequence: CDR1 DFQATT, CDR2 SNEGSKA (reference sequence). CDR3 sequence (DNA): TGCAGTGCTAGAGATTTTAGCGGGAATTACGAGCAGTACTTC. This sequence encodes CSARDFSGNYEQYF.

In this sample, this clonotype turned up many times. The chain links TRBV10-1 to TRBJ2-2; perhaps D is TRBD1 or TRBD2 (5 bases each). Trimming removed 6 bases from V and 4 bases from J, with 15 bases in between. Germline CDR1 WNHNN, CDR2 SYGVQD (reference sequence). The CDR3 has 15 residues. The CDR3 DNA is TGCGCCAGCAGCGGGACCCGGGCGGTCACCGGGGAGCTGTTTTTT. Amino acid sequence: CASSGTRAVTGELFF.

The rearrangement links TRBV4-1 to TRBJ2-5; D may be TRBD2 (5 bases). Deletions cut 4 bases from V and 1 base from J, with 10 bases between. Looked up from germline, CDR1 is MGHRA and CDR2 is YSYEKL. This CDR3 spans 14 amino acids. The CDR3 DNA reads TGCGCCAGCAGCCGGGAGAGGACCCAAGAGACCCAGTACTTC. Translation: CASSRERTQETQYF.

The chain's CDR3 is CSARDPAGGGHEQYF. For the CDR3, the DNA is TGCAGTGCTAGAGATCCAGCGGGAGGTGGACACGAGCAGTACTTC. This rearrangement joins TRBV20-1 to TRBJ2-7, with TRBD2 identical over 9 bases. CDR1 DFQATT and CDR2 SNEGSKA come from the germline V gene (reference sequence). This CDR3 has 15 amino acids. V shed 0 bases and J 5 bases; nucleotides not matched to a gene: 8.

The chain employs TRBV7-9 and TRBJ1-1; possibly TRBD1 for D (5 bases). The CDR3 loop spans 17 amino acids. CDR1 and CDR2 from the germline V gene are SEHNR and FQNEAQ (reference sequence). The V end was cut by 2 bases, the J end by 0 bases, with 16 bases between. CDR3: CASSLFSGPVLNTEAFF. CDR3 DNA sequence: TGTGCCAGCAGCTTATTTTCGGGACCTGTTCTGAACACTGAAGCTTTCTTT.